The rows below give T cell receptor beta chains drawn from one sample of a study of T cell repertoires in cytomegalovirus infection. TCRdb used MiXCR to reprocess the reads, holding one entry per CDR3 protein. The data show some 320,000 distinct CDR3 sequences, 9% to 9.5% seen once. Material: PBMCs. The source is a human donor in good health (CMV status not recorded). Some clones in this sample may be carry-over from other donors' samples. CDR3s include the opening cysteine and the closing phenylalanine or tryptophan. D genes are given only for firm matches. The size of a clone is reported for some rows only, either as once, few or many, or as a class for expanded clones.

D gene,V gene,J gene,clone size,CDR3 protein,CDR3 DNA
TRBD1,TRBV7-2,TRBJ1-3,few,CASSFPRTGTAATSGNTIYF,TGTGCCAGCAGCTTTCCCCGAACCGGGACAGCAGCCACTAGCGGAAACACCATATATTTT
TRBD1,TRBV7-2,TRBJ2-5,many,CASSLLRRQGVETQYF,TGTGCCAGCAGCCTCCTTCGAAGACAGGGGGTCGAGACCCAGTACTTC
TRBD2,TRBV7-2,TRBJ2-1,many,CASSLGLAGGDNEQFF,TGTGCCAGCAGCTTAGGACTAGCGGGAGGAGACAATGAGCAGTTCTTC
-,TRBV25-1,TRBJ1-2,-,CASSSMTGAFVYGYTF,TGTGCCAGCAGCTCAATGACGGGGGCCTTCGTCTATGGCTACACCTTC
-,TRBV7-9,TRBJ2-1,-,CASSWDTQTGEQFF,TGTGCCAGCAGCTGGGACACACAAACTGGGGAGCAGTTCTTC
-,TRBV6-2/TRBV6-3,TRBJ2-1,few,CASSYPLAGWGGRYNEQFF,TGTGCCAGCAGTTACCCCCTCGCCGGTTGGGGAGGTCGGTACAATGAGCAGTTCTTC
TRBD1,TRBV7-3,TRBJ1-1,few,CASSRQGLSITEAFF,TGTGCCAGCAGCCGACAGGGTTTATCAATCACTGAAGCTTTCTTT
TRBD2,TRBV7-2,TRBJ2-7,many,CASSRLAGGTYEQYF,TGTGCCAGCAGCCGACTAGCGGGGGGGACCTACGAGCAGTACTTC
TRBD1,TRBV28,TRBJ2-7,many,CASRGKGAGRAYEQYF,TGTGCCAGCAGAGGGAAGGGGGCAGGGAGAGCCTACGAGCAGTACTTC
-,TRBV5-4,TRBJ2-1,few,CASSSDGPAGNEQFF,TGTGCCAGCAGCTCGGACGGCCCCGCGGGTAATGAGCAGTTCTTC
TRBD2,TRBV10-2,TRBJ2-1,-,CASSELASGSHEQFF,TGCGCCAGCAGTGAGTTGGCTAGCGGGAGCCATGAGCAGTTCTTC
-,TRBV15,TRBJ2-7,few,CATSPADRNYYEQYF,TGTGCCACCAGCCCCGCAGACAGGAATTACTACGAGCAGTACTTC
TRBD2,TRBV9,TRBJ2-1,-,CASSVQAHLAGVPPNEQFF,TGTGCCAGCAGCGTACAAGCCCACCTAGCGGGGGTTCCGCCCAATGAGCAGTTCTTC
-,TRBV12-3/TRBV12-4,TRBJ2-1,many,CASAPTRNEQFF,TGTGCCAGCGCCCCGACTAGGAATGAGCAGTTCTTC
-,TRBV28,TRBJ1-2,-,CASSLIGRDGYTF,TGTGCCAGCAGTTTAATCGGTCGAGATGGCTACACCTTC
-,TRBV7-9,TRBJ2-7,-,CASSPVPYEQYF,TGTGCCAGCAGCCCAGTGCCGTACGAGCAGTACTTC
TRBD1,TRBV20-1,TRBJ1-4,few,CSASAPQGATNEKLFF,TGCAGTGCTAGCGCTCCCCAGGGGGCAACTAATGAAAAACTGTTTTTT
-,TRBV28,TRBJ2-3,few,CASSPDKSTDTQYF,TGTGCCAGCAGTCCCGACAAAAGCACAGATACGCAGTATTTT
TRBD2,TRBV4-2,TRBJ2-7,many,CASSPRLAAWEQYF,TGTGCCAGCAGCCCCAGACTAGCGGCATGGGAGCAGTACTTC
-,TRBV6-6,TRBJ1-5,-,CASSRILRGTGTGENQPQHF,TGTGCCAGCAGCCGTATACTCAGGGGAACTGGGACGGGAGAGAATCAGCCCCAGCATTTT
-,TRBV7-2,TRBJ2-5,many,CASIPSRRGAGETQYF,TGTGCCAGCATCCCCTCTAGAAGGGGGGCGGGAGAGACCCAGTACTTC
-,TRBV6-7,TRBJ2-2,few,CASRPRGERAGELFF,TGTGCCAGCAGACCAAGGGGGGAAAGGGCCGGGGAGCTGTTTTTT
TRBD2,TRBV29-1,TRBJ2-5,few,CSVGSGRSQETQYF,TGCAGCGTCGGTAGCGGGAGGTCACAAGAGACCCAGTACTTC
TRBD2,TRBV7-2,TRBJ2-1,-,CASSLTGTRSYNEQFF,TGTGCCAGCAGTTTAACCGGGACTAGGTCCTACAATGAGCAGTTCTTC
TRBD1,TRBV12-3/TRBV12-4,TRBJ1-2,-,CASSSGQAVYGYTF,TGTGCCAGCAGTTCGGGACAGGCGGTCTATGGCTACACCTTC
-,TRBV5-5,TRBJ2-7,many,CASSLVGGAVGYEQYF,TGTGCCAGCAGCTTGGTTGGGGGGGCAGTGGGCTACGAGCAGTACTTC
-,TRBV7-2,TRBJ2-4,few,CASSLKIQGPSSIQYF,TGTGCCAGCAGCCTTAAAATACAGGGACCCTCAAGCATTCAGTACTTC
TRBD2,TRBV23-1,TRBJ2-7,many,CASNLLAGIINEQYF,TGCGCCAGCAATCTACTAGCGGGAATAATAAACGAGCAGTACTTC
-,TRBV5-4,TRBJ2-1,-,CASSLRATIYNEQFF,TGTGCCAGCAGTCTACGGGCTACAATTTACAATGAGCAGTTCTTC
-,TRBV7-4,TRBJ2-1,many,CASSVGAALSSYNEQFF,TGTGCCAGCAGCGTGGGGGCAGCCCTTAGCTCCTACAATGAGCAGTTCTTC
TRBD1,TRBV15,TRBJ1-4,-,CATSRRTGYEKLFF,TGTGCCACCAGCAGAAGGACAGGGTACGAAAAACTGTTTTTT
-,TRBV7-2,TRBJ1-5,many,CASSPAGVGQPQHF,TGTGCCAGCAGCCCCGCAGGGGTGGGTCAGCCCCAGCATTTT
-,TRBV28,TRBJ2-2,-,CASIPRVAGELFF,TGTGCCAGCATTCCCAGGGTGGCCGGGGAGCTGTTTTTT
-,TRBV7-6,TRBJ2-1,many,CASSFDLTGHNEQFF,TGTGCCAGCAGCTTCGACCTCACGGGCCACAATGAGCAGTTCTTC
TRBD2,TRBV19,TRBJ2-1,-,CASSSGKLYNEQFF,TGTGCCAGTTCTAGCGGTAAACTCTACAATGAGCAGTTCTTC
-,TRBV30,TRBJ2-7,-,CAWSVTSSYEQYF,TGTGCCTGGAGTGTGACCTCCTCCTACGAGCAGTACTTC
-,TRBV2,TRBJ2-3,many,CASKQSPLVFTDTQYF,TGTGCCAGCAAGCAAAGTCCCCTCGTTTTCACAGATACGCAGTATTTT
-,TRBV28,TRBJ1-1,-,CASSFLGEAFF,TGTGCCAGCAGTTTTTTGGGCGAAGCTTTCTTT
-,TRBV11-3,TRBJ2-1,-,CASSLVAQEQFF,TGTGCCAGCAGCTTAGTTGCACAGGAGCAGTTCTTC
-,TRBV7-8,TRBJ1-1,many,CASSLLQGGDTEAFF,TGTGCCAGCAGCCTCCTCCAGGGAGGGGACACTGAAGCTTTCTTT
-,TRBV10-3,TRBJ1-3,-,CAAGRQAGNTIYF,TGTGCCGCCGGTCGGCAGGCTGGAAACACCATATATTTT
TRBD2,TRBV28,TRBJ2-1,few,CASSLTAGGRGQFF,TGTGCCAGCAGTTTGACAGCGGGAGGACGGGGGCAGTTCTTC
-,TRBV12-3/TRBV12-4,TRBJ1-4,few,CASSLSWGTNEKLFF,TGTGCCAGCAGTTTAAGTTGGGGGACTAATGAAAAACTGTTTTTT
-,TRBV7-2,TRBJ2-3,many,CASSLAGATGDTQYF,TGTGCCAGCAGCTTAGCGGGGGCCACGGGAGATACGCAGTATTTT
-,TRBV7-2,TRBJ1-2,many,CASSFKGNYGYTF,TGTGCCAGCAGCTTTAAAGGGAACTATGGCTACACCTTC
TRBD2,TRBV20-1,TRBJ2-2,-,CSARDPRTSGGVGELFF,TGCAGTGCTAGAGATCCCCGGACTAGCGGGGGCGTTGGGGAGCTGTTTTTT
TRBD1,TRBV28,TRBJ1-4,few,CASSRPGQGIEKLFF,TGTGCCAGCAGCCGACCGGGACAGGGGATAGAAAAACTGTTTTTT
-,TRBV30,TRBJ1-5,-,CAWSSGINQPQHF,TGTGCCTGGAGTTCCGGGATCAATCAGCCCCAGCATTTT
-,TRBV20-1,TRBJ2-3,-,CSARFHTDTQYF,TGCAGTGCTCGCTTTCACACAGATACGCAGTATTTT
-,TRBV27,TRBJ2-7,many,CASSRDTGTSYEQYF,TGTGCCAGCAGTCGGGACACGGGAACTTCCTACGAGCAGTACTTC
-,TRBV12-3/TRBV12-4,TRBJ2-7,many,CASSLTSTGEQYF,TGTGCCAGCAGTTTAACGTCTACGGGGGAGCAGTACTTC
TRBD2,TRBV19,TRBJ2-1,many,CASSSLAGTSGKNEQFF,TGTGCCAGTAGCTCCCTCGCCGGGACTAGCGGGAAGAATGAGCAGTTCTTC
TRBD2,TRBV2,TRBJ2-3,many,CASSGPTSGRTDTQYF,TGTGCCAGCAGTGGTCCGACTAGCGGTCGCACAGATACGCAGTATTTT
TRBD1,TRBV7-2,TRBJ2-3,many,CASSHGTGASTDTQYF,TGTGCCAGCAGCCATGGGACAGGGGCCAGCACAGATACGCAGTATTTT
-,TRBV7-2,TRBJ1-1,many,CASSLVENGEAFF,TGTGCCAGCAGCTTAGTTGAGAACGGTGAAGCTTTCTTT
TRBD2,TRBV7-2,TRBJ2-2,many,CASSRRGTSVNTGELFF,TGTGCCAGCAGCCGGAGGGGGACTAGCGTGAACACCGGGGAGCTGTTTTTT
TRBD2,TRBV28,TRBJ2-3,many,CASRTTSGSTDTQYF,TGTGCCAGCAGGACCACTAGCGGTAGCACAGATACGCAGTATTTT
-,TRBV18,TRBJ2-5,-,CASSGTGAQETQYF,TGTGCCAGCTCCGGGACGGGCGCCCAAGAGACCCAGTACTTC
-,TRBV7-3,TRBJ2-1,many,CASRQNEFAFYNEQFF,TGTGCCAGCAGGCAAAACGAATTTGCCTTCTACAATGAGCAGTTCTTC
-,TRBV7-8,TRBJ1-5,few,CASSLAIVTNQPQHF,TGTGCCAGCAGCTTAGCGATCGTAACCAATCAGCCCCAGCATTTT